Listed below are T cell receptor beta chains from one sample, sequenced in a study of CD8 T cells in Susac syndrome. TCRdb reprocessed the immunoSEQ multiplex PCR reads via MiXCR and lists one record per CDR3 protein. The repertoire consists of a few hundred thousand distinct CDR3 sequences, with around 92% occurring once and the leading ten covering roughly 0.07%. Sequencing was performed on CD4+ T cells from PBMCs. The origin of the receptors is a human donor with multiple sclerosis. CDR3s include the opening cysteine and the closing phenylalanine or tryptophan. D genes are given only for firm matches. Some rows mark clone size as missing; the rest say once, few, many or name a class of expanded clone.

abundance: NA; j_gene: TRBJ2-1; d_gene: TRBD2; v_gene: TRBV5-1; CDR3aa: CASSWTSGASSMEQFF; CDR3nt: TGCGCCAGCAGCTGGACTAGCGGGGCCTCCTCTATGGAGCAGTTCTTC
abundance: NA; j_gene: TRBJ2-3; d_gene: NA; v_gene: TRBV7-8; CDR3aa: CASSPTDSTDTQYF; CDR3nt: TGTGCCAGCAGCCCTACCGACAGCACAGATACGCAGTATTTT
abundance: NA; j_gene: TRBJ2-3; d_gene: NA; v_gene: TRBV7-2; CDR3aa: CASSFAVRTDTQYF; CDR3nt: TGTGCCAGCAGCTTCGCTGTGCGCACAGATACGCAGTATTTT
abundance: NA; j_gene: TRBJ1-1; d_gene: TRBD1; v_gene: TRBV30; CDR3aa: CAGTRQGGEAFF; CDR3nt: TGTGCTGGAACCCGACAGGGTGGGGAAGCTTTCTTT
abundance: NA; j_gene: TRBJ2-7; d_gene: NA; v_gene: TRBV10-3; CDR3aa: CAISESIPPLVKTGTPYEQYF; CDR3nt: TGTGCCATCAGTGAGTCCATACCACCGTTAGTGAAGACCGGTACGCCCTACGAGCAGTACTTC
abundance: NA; j_gene: TRBJ1-1; d_gene: NA; v_gene: TRBV7-8; CDR3aa: CASRGSLNTEAFF; CDR3nt: TGTGCCAGCAGAGGTTCGCTGAACACTGAAGCTTTCTTT
abundance: NA; j_gene: TRBJ1-2; d_gene: TRBD1; v_gene: TRBV29-1; CDR3aa: CSGGGGTDYGYTF; CDR3nt: TGCAGCGGGGGAGGGGGGACAGACTATGGCTACACCTTC
abundance: few; j_gene: TRBJ1-1; d_gene: TRBD1; v_gene: TRBV29-1; CDR3aa: CSVTTGGNTEAFF; CDR3nt: TGCAGCGTTACGACAGGGGGGAACACTGAAGCTTTCTTT
abundance: NA; j_gene: TRBJ1-6; d_gene: NA; v_gene: TRBV6-5; CDR3aa: CASSEDRNSPLHF; CDR3nt: TGTGCCAGCAGTGAGGATAGGAATTCACCCCTCCACTTT
abundance: NA; j_gene: TRBJ1-1; d_gene: TRBD1; v_gene: TRBV6-2/TRBV6-3; CDR3aa: CASSYGDRPGNTEAFF; CDR3nt: TGTGCCAGCAGTTACGGGGACAGGCCCGGGAACACTGAAGCTTTCTTT
abundance: NA; j_gene: TRBJ1-2; d_gene: NA; v_gene: TRBV28; CDR3aa: CASSLRPGINNGYTF; CDR3nt: TGTGCCAGCAGTTTACGCCCGGGCATCAACAACGGCTACACCTTC
abundance: once; j_gene: TRBJ1-6; d_gene: NA; v_gene: TRBV9; CDR3aa: CASSPGPRGDNSPLHF; CDR3nt: TGTGCCAGCAGTCCGGGACCCAGGGGCGATAATTCACCCCTCCACTTT
abundance: NA; j_gene: TRBJ2-2; d_gene: NA; v_gene: TRBV30; CDR3aa: CAWTADWSTGELFF; CDR3nt: TGTGCCTGGACGGCCGACTGGAGCACCGGGGAGCTGTTTTTT
abundance: NA; j_gene: TRBJ2-7; d_gene: TRBD2; v_gene: TRBV20-1; CDR3aa: CSAPLQAGVRLYEQYF; CDR3nt: TGCAGTGCCCCGTTACAAGCGGGAGTTCGACTCTACGAGCAGTACTTC
abundance: NA; j_gene: TRBJ1-1; d_gene: NA; v_gene: TRBV6-5; CDR3aa: CASSPDLRGNTEAFF; CDR3nt: TGTGCCAGCAGCCCAGATCTGAGGGGGAACACTGAAGCTTTCTTT
abundance: NA; j_gene: TRBJ2-5; d_gene: TRBD2; v_gene: TRBV28; CDR3aa: CASSLHVSLAGMAQETQYF; CDR3nt: TGTGCCAGCAGTTTACACGTTTCGCTAGCGGGGATGGCCCAAGAGACCCAGTACTTC
abundance: NA; j_gene: TRBJ2-2; d_gene: NA; v_gene: TRBV29-1; CDR3aa: CSVPAGSNTGELFF; CDR3nt: TGCAGCGTTCCGGCCGGGAGTAACACCGGGGAGCTGTTTTTT
abundance: NA; j_gene: TRBJ2-7; d_gene: NA; v_gene: TRBV7-2; CDR3aa: CASSLARYEQYF; CDR3nt: TGTGCCAGCAGCTTAGCGAGGTACGAGCAGTACTTC
abundance: NA; j_gene: TRBJ2-1; d_gene: TRBD1; v_gene: TRBV28; CDR3aa: CASRTGQTYNEQFF; CDR3nt: TGTGCCAGCAGAACGGGACAGACCTACAATGAGCAGTTCTTC
abundance: NA; j_gene: TRBJ1-2; d_gene: NA; v_gene: TRBV3-1; CDR3aa: CASSVQGAGTGYTF; CDR3nt: TGTGCCAGCAGCGTACAGGGCGCGGGGACTGGCTACACCTTC
abundance: NA; j_gene: TRBJ1-6; d_gene: TRBD1; v_gene: TRBV12-3/TRBV12-4; CDR3aa: CASSRGQGFGNSPLHF; CDR3nt: TGTGCCAGCAGCAGGGGACAGGGGTTCGGAAATTCACCCCTCCACTTT
abundance: NA; j_gene: TRBJ2-7; d_gene: NA; v_gene: TRBV20-1; CDR3aa: CSASSGYEQYF; CDR3nt: TGCAGTGCTAGTAGTGGGTACGAGCAGTACTTC
abundance: NA; j_gene: TRBJ1-3; d_gene: NA; v_gene: TRBV15; CDR3aa: CATSRPTLGNTIYF; CDR3nt: TGTGCCACCAGCAGACCTACCCTAGGAAACACCATATATTTT
abundance: NA; j_gene: TRBJ2-3; d_gene: NA; v_gene: TRBV24-1; CDR3aa: CATSDNSRTGDPTQYF; CDR3nt: TGTGCCACCAGTGACAACTCCCGGACGGGGGATCCCACGCAGTATTTT
abundance: NA; j_gene: TRBJ1-1; d_gene: TRBD1; v_gene: TRBV5-6; CDR3aa: CASTPGTGAKWDTEAFF; CDR3nt: TGTGCCAGCACCCCCGGGACAGGGGCTAAGTGGGACACTGAAGCTTTCTTT
abundance: NA; j_gene: TRBJ1-3; d_gene: NA; v_gene: TRBV20-1; CDR3aa: CSANGPAGSGNTIYF; CDR3nt: TGCAGTGCTAACGGTCCGGCGGGCTCTGGAAACACCATATATTTT
abundance: NA; j_gene: TRBJ2-7; d_gene: NA; v_gene: TRBV5-1; CDR3aa: CASSLTGVSSYEQYF; CDR3nt: TGCGCCAGCAGCTTAACCGGGGTAAGCTCCTACGAGCAGTACTTC
abundance: NA; j_gene: TRBJ2-6; d_gene: NA; v_gene: TRBV15; CDR3aa: CATSTRLGGANVLTF; CDR3nt: TGTGCCACCAGCACCAGACTAGGTGGGGCCAACGTCCTGACTTTC
abundance: NA; j_gene: TRBJ2-3; d_gene: NA; v_gene: TRBV5-1; CDR3aa: CASSWGVTQYF; CDR3nt: TGCGCCAGCAGCTGGGGTGTTACGCAGTATTTT
abundance: NA; j_gene: TRBJ1-2; d_gene: NA; v_gene: TRBV30; CDR3aa: CAWRNTGRGYTF; CDR3nt: TGTGCCTGGAGGAATACAGGGCGAGGCTACACCTTC
abundance: NA; j_gene: TRBJ1-1; d_gene: NA; v_gene: TRBV11-2; CDR3aa: CASSSHRRGTADLRAEAFF; CDR3nt: TGTGCCAGCAGCTCTCACCGCCGGGGGACCGCAGACCTGAGGGCTGAAGCTTTCTTT
abundance: NA; j_gene: TRBJ2-7; d_gene: NA; v_gene: TRBV12-3/TRBV12-4; CDR3aa: CASSPGEGEQYF; CDR3nt: TGTGCCAGCAGTCCCGGAGAGGGCGAGCAGTACTTC
abundance: NA; j_gene: TRBJ1-2; d_gene: NA; v_gene: TRBV2; CDR3aa: CASSGGRQENYGYTF; CDR3nt: TGTGCCAGCAGCGGTGGTAGACAGGAGAACTATGGCTACACCTTC
abundance: NA; j_gene: TRBJ2-1; d_gene: NA; v_gene: TRBV6-6; CDR3aa: CASSSDRSNEQFF; CDR3nt: TGTGCCAGCAGCAGCGACAGAAGCAATGAGCAGTTCTTC
abundance: NA; j_gene: TRBJ2-3; d_gene: NA; v_gene: TRBV21-1; CDR3aa: CASSQTRTDTQYF; CDR3nt: TGTGCCAGCAGCCAGACCCGCACAGATACGCAGTATTTT
abundance: NA; j_gene: TRBJ2-7; d_gene: TRBD2; v_gene: TRBV10-1; CDR3aa: CASSESFRGGLDEQYF; CDR3nt: TGCGCCAGCAGTGAGTCGTTCCGCGGGGGGCTCGACGAGCAGTACTTC
abundance: NA; j_gene: TRBJ2-2; d_gene: NA; v_gene: TRBV29-1; CDR3aa: CSVTASWTGELFF; CDR3nt: TGCAGCGTAACTGCTTCTTGGACCGGGGAGCTGTTTTTT
abundance: NA; j_gene: TRBJ2-3; d_gene: NA; v_gene: TRBV29-1; CDR3aa: CSVGLMSRAGDTQYF; CDR3nt: TGCAGCGTTGGTCTTATGTCCAGGGCCGGTGATACGCAGTATTTT